The T cell receptor beta chain described here comes from a study of shared T cell receptors in the human thymus. Germline CDR1 SNHLY, CDR2 FYNNEI. V was pared by 1 base and J by 0 bases, with 6 bases between. This CDR3 is 14 amino acids long. Method: immunoSEQ multiplex PCR; TCRdb's copy keeps in-frame clones and lacks some. Of about 730,000 clones in the sample, approximately 83% are singletons; the top ten hold roughly 0.01%. Separately, the same data were catalogued under a study of human thymus T cells. That publication notes: Those donating were healthy Finnish infants in corrective surgery for congenital heart defects. Corrective heart surgery yielded the resections from which the thymus tissue came. Thymic as well as blood repertoires seemed to favor certain V and J genes unevenly. Related work showed strongly overlapping thymic repertoires across unrelated individuals.

The sample was thymocytes. The chain links TRBV2 to TRBJ1-1; D is unclear. The origin of this receptor is a girl in the first two years of life with a congenital heart defect. DNA of the CDR3: TGTGCCAGCAGTGAAGGGGCTATGAACACTGAAGCTTTCTTT. It specifies CASSEGAMNTEAFF.